This T cell receptor (beta chain) is from a study of cytomegalovirus exposure and HLA in healthy donors. PCR primers comprised 60 Vbeta and 13 Jbeta primers. The repertoire was sequenced with immunoSEQ multiplex PCR; TCRdb's copy has only in-frame clones and lacks some. The sample comprises fewer than 150,000 clones, over 65% of which are singletons, and less than 3% rests with the top ten. Concerning this clone itself: The antigen remains undetermined.

Study outcomes and limitations: Several of the most significant clusters appeared, in a later analysis, to be linked to common viral pathogens.

Germline values: CDR1 SGHRS, CDR2 YFSETQ. This CDR3 is built from 14 residues. Deletions cut 0 bases from V and 1 base from J, with 7 bases between. The TCR comes from a male donor in good health and CMV-seronegative. Sequencing used PBMCs. The gene calls are TRBV5-1 and TRBJ1-1; D remains unclear. Here the CDR3 DNA reads TGCGCCAGCAGCTTGGGACACCCGAACACTGAAGCTTTCTTT. This translates into CASSLGHPNTEAFF.